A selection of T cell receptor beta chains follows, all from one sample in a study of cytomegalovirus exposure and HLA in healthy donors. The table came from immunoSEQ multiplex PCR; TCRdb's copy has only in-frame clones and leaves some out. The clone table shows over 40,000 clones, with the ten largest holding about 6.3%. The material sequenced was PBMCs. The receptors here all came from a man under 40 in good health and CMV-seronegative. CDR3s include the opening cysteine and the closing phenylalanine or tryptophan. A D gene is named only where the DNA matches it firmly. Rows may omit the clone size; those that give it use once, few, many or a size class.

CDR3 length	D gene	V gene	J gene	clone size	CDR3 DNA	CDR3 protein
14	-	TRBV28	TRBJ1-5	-	TGTGCCAGCAGTTTATTGGGTTTCGGGCAGCCCCAGCATTTT	CASSLLGFGQPQHF
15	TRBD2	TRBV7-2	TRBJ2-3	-	TGTGCCAGCAGCACCGGGACTAGGTTTCCAGATACGCAGTATTTT	CASSTGTRFPDTQYF
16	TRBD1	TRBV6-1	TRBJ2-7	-	TGTGCCAGCAGTGAAGAAGGTGGGACAGGGGGCTTTGGAACGCCTTTC	CASSEEGGTGGFGTPF
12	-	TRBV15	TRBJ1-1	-	TGTGCCACCAGCAGAGATAAAACTGAAGCTTTCTTT	CATSRDKTEAFF
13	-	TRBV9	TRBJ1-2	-	TGTGCCAGCAGCGTAGGCGGGGGAGTAGGCTACACCTTC	CASSVGGGVGYTF
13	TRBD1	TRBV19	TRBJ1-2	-	TGTGCCAGTAGTAGACAGGGGAACTATGGCTACACCTTC	CASSRQGNYGYTF
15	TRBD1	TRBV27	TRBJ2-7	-	TGTGCCAGCAGTTCGGGGACAGCCGGGTGGAGCGAGCAGTACTTC	CASSSGTAGWSEQYF
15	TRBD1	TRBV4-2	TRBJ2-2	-	TGTGCCAGCAGCCCAGGGACAGGGGATCACGGGGAGCTGTTTTTT	CASSPGTGDHGELFF
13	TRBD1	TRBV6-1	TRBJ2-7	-	TGTGCCAGCAGCCATGACAGGGGCTACGAGCAGTACTTC	CASSHDRGYEQYF
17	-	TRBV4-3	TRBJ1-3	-	TGCGCCAGCAGCCAAGATCATCGGGGGGGACTTGGAAACACCATATATTTT	CASSQDHRGGLGNTIYF
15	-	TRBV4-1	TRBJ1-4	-	TGCGCCAGCAGCCAAGATGGGGGGTCTGGAGAAAAACTGTTTTTT	CASSQDGGSGEKLFF
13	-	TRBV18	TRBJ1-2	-	TGTGCCAGCTCACGGGGGGGTGTTGAGGGCTACACCTTC	CASSRGGVEGYTF
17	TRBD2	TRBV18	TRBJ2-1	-	TGTGCCAGCTCACCACCGACTAGCGGAAGGGCCTACAATGAGCAGTTCTTC	CASSPPTSGRAYNEQFF
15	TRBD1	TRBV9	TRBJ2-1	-	TGTGCCAGCAGCCCTGCACAGGGGGCATTCAATGAGCAGTTCTTC	CASSPAQGAFNEQFF
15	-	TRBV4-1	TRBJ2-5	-	TGCGCCAGCAGCCCCCGACAGACCGCCCGGGAGACCCAGTACTTC	CASSPRQTARETQYF
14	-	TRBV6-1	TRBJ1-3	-	TGTGCCAGCAGCCTGGACAGCTCTGGAAACACCATATATTTT	CASSLDSSGNTIYF
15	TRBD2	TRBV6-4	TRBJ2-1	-	TGTGCCAGCAGTCGGTCTAGCGGGGGCTACAATGAGCAGTTCTTC	CASSRSSGGYNEQFF
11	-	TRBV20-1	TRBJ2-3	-	TGCAGTGCTAGACACACAGATACGCAGTATTTT	CSARHTDTQYF
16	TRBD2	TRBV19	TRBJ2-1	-	TGTGCCAGTAGGATGACCGCTAGCGGGGGCTACAATGAGCAGTTCTTC	CASRMTASGGYNEQFF
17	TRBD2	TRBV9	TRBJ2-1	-	TGTGCCAGCAGCGTAGACCATTTAGCGGGAGTGATCAATGAGCAGTTCTTC	CASSVDHLAGVINEQFF
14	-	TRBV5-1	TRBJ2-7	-	TGCGCCAGCAGCATCAGTCACAGCTCCTACGAGCAGTACTTC	CASSISHSSYEQYF
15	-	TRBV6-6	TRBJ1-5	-	TGTGCCAGCAGACAGGACCATGTGGGCAATCAGCCCCAGCATTTT	CASRQDHVGNQPQHF
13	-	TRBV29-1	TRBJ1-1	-	TGCAGCGTAGTCAGGGGCCTGAACACTGAAGCTTTCTTT	CSVVRGLNTEAFF
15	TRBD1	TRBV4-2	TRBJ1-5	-	TGTGCCAGCAGCCACCGGGACAGGGACGATCAGCCCCAGCATTTT	CASSHRDRDDQPQHF
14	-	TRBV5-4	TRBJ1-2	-	TGTGCCAGCAGGCAAAGAGGGGGGGTCTATGGCTACACCTTC	CASRQRGGVYGYTF
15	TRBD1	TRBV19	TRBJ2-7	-	TGTGCCAGTAGTGCTGCCGGGACAGGGGGTCACGAGCAGTACTTC	CASSAAGTGGHEQYF
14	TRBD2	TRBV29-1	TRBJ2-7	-	TGCAGCGTCCGCTTTTCGGCGGGAGCACTCGAGCAGTACTTC	CSVRFSAGALEQYF
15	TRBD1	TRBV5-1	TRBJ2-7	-	TGCGCCAGCAGCCTCGTCCCGGGACAGGCTTCCGAGCAGTACTTC	CASSLVPGQASEQYF
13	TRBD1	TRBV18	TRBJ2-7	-	TGTGCCAGCTCACCACAACAGGGGGGCGAGCAGTACTTC	CASSPQQGGEQYF
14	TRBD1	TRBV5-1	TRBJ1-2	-	TGCGCCAGCAGCTTACTGCAGGGGGTCTATGGCTACACCTTC	CASSLLQGVYGYTF
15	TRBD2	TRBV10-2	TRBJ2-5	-	TGCGCCAGCAATCGAGCGACGGGAGGGCCCGAGACCCAGTACTTC	CASNRATGGPETQYF
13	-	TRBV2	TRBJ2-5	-	TGTGCCAGCAGTGGGCCTAGCTTGGAGACCCAGTACTTC	CASSGPSLETQYF
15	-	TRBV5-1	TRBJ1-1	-	TGCGCCAGCAGCTCCGGGGGGGCGAGAGGCACTGAAGCTTTCTTT	CASSSGGARGTEAFF
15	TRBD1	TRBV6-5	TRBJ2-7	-	TGTGCCAGCAGTTTCCTCGGCAGGGGGCCCTACGAGCAGTACTTC	CASSFLGRGPYEQYF
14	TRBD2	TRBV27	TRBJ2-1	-	TGTGCCAGCAGGCAACTAGCGGGAGCGGATGAGCAGTTCTTC	CASRQLAGADEQFF
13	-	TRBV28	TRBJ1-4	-	TGTGCCAGCAGCGAAAGGAGGAATGAAAAACTGTTTTTT	CASSERRNEKLFF
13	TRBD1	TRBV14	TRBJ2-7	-	TGTGCCAGCAGCCTCGGTCCGGGACAGTCCCAGTACTTC	CASSLGPGQSQYF
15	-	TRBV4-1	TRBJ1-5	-	TGCGCCAGCAGCCAAGAACCCACAGGGCGTCAGCCCCAGCATTTT	CASSQEPTGRQPQHF
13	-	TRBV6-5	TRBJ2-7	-	TGTGCCTGCCAGCGGGCCCAGACCTACGAGCAGTACTTC	CACQRAQTYEQYF
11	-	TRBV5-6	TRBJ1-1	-	TGTGCCAGCAGCGCTATCCCTGAAGCTTTCTTT	CASSAIPEAFF
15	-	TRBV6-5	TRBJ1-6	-	TGTGCCAGTAGGGGACAAGTTGTTGTAAATTCACCCCTACACTTT	CASRGQVVVNSPLHF
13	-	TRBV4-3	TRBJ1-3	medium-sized	TGCGCCAGCAGCCAAGAGTTTAGCCCTCCCATATATTTT	CASSQEFSPPIYF
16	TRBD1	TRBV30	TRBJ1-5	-	TGTGCCTGGAGTGGTCTGACAGGGAATAGCAATCAGCCCCAGCATTTT	CAWSGLTGNSNQPQHF
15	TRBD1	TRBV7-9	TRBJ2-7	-	TGTGCCAGCAGACCTCCTCGGTCAGGGGGCTACGAGCAGTACTTC	CASRPPRSGGYEQYF
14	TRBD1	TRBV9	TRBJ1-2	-	TGTGCCAGCAGCGTGAGCCCCGGGACAGGGTATGAGACCTTC	CASSVSPGTGYETF
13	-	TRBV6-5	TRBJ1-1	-	TGTGCCAGCGGGACTTTATTGAACACTGAAGCTTTCTTT	CASGTLLNTEAFF
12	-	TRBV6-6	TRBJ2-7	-	TGTGCCAGCAACGGGTATGTCGACGAGCAGTACTTC	CASNGYVDEQYF
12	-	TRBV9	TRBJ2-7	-	TGTGCCAGCAGCGTAAACAGTTACGAGCAGTACTTC	CASSVNSYEQYF